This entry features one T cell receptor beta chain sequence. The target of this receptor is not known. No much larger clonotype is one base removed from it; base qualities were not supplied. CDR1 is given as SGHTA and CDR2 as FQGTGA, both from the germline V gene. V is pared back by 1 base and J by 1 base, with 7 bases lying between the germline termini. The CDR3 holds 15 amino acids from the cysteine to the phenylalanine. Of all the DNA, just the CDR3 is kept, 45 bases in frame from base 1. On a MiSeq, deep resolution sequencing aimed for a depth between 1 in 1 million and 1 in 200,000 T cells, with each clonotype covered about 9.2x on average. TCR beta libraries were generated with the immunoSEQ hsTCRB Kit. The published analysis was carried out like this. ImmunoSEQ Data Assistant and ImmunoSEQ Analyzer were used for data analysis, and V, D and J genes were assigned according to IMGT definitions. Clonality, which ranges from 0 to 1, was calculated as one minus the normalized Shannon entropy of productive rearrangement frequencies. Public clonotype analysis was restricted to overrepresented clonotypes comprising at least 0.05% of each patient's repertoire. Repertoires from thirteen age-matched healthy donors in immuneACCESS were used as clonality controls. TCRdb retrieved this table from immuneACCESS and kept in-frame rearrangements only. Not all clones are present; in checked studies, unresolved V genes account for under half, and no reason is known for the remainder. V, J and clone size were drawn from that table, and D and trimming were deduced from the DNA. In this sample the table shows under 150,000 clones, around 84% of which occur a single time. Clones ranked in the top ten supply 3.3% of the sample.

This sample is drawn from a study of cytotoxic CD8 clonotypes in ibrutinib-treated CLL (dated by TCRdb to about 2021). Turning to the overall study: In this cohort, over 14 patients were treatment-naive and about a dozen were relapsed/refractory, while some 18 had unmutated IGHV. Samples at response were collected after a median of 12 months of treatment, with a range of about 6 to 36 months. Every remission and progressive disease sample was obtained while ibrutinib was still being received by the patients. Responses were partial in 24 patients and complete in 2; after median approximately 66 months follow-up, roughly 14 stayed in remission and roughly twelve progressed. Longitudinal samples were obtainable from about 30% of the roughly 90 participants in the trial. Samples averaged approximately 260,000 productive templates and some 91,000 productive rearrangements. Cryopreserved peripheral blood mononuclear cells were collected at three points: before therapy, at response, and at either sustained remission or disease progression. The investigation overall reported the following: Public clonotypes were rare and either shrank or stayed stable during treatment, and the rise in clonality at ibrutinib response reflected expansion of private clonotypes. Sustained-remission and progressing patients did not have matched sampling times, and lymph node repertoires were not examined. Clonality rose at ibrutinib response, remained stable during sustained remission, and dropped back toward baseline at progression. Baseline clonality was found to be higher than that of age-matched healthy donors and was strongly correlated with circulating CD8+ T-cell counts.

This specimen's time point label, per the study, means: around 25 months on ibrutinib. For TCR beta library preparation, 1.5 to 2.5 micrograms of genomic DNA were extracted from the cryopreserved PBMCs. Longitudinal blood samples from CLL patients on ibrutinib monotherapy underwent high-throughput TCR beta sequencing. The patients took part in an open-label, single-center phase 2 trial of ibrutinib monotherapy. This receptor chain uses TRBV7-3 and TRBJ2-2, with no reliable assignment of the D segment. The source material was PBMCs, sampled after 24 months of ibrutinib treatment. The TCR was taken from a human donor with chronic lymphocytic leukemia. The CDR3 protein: CASSLNSVNTGELFF. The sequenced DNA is TGTGCCAGCAGCTTAAACTCCGTGAACACCGGGGAGCTGTTTTTT.